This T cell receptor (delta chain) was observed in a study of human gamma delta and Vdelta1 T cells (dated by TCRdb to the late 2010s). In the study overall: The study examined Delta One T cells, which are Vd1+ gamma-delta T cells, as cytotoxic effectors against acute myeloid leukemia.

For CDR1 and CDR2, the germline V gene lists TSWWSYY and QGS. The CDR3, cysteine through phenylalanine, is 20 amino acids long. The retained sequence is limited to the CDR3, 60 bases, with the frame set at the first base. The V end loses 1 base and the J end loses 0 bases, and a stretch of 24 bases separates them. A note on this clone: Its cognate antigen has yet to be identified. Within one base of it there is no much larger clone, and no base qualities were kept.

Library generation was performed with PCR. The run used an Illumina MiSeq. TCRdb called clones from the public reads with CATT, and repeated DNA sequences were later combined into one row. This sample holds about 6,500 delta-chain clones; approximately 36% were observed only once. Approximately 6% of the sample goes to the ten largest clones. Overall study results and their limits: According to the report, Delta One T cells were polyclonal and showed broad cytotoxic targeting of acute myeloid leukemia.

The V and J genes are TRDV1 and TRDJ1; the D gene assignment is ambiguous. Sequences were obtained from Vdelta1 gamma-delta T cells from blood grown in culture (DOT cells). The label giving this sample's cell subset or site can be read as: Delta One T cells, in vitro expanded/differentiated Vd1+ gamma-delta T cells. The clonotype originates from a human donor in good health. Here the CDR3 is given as CALGERWPRTRMAYTDKLIF. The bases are TGTGCTCTTGGGGAACGTTGGCCTAGGACCCGGATGGCTTACACCGATAAACTCATCTTT.